This TCR beta chain emerged from a study of Ad26.COV2.S vaccination and SARS-CoV-2 variants. Study-level background: Donor participated within the Ad26.COV2.S arm of the COV1001 trial. Findings and caveats of the study: Placebo recipients trailed vaccine recipients in spike-specific TCR breadth.

Assay used: immunoSEQ multiplex PCR; TCRdb lists only in-frame clones, some missing. The table lists approximately 300,000 clones, roughly 86% of them singletons. To note about this clone: What it recognizes is unknown.

Treatment specified: 15 to 20 received Ad26.COV2.S at low or high dose, single or two shots; about 5 received placebo; per-sample allocation not given. The investigators took samples on day 63 after the first vaccine or placebo injection. Germline V CDR1 and CDR2: KGHSH, LQKENI. Trimming at V came to 4 bases and at J to 4 bases, leaving 9 bases not matched to a gene. This CDR3 comprises 17 residues. The rearrangement links TRBV18 to TRBJ2-3; TRBD2 matches 12 bases. The receptor comes from a person aged 18-65 years who received the Ad26.COV2.S COVID-19 vaccine or a placebo. The material was peripheral blood, obtained in a trial of Ad26.COV2.S vaccine versus placebo. CDR3 nucleotides: TGTGCCAGCTCACGGGGGAAGACTAGCGGGGGTTCAGATACGCAGTATTTT. It translates to CASSRGKTSGGSDTQYF. Based on the CDR3 plus reference TRBV18 and TRBJ2-3, the full variable domain is NAGVMQNPRHLVRRRGQEARLRCSPMKGHSHVYWYRQLPEEGLKFMVYLQKENIIDESGMPKERFSAEFPKEGPSILRIQQVVRGDSAAYFCASSRGKTSGGSDTQYFGPGTRLTVL.